The 5 T cell receptor beta chains below were found in one sample sequenced in a study of TIL therapy for anti-PD-1-resistant metastatic lung cancer. The libraries were made with immunoSEQ v3. The data were produced by immunoSEQ multiplex PCR, yet TCRdb's version contains in-frame clones alone and is incomplete. The sample holds tens of thousands of clones, approximately 86% seen once. Time point denoted: pre-treatment sample, taken before nivolumab and TIL therapy. The source material was blood, sampled at baseline. All receptors derive from a person between 25 and 80 years old with non-small cell lung cancer.

V and J are TRBV6-2 or TRBV6-3 and TRBJ2-3; D assignment may be TRBD1 or TRBD2 (5 bases each). Germline V gene sequence: CDR1 MNHEY, CDR2 SVGEGT. Trimming removed 4 bases from V and 6 bases from J, with 20 bases in between. The CDR3 extends over 16 amino acids. The chain's CDR3 is CASSSGPKGPGDTQYF. In DNA form, the CDR3 reads TGTGCCAGCAGTTCGGGACCTAAAGGGCCGGGGGATACGCAGTATTTT.

The rearrangement uses TRBV10-2 and TRBJ1-1; D is unclear. The CDR3 covers 13 residues. V gave up 4 bases and J gave up 1 base, with 7 bases separating them. From germline, CDR1 is WSHSY and CDR2 SAAADI. CDR3 DNA sequence: TGCGCCAGCAGTGGTAGAACGAACACTGAAGCTTTCTTT. Its protein is CASSGRTNTEAFF.

The rearrangement uses TRBV28 and TRBJ2-5; TRBD1 aligns across 8 bases. The length of the CDR3 is 16 residues. Unmatched junction bases numbered 6, after V lost 1 base and J lost 2 bases. Germline V gene lookup returns CDR1 MDHEN and CDR2 SYDVKM. CDR3 residues: CASSLYGQGPQETQYF. The CDR3 nucleotides read TGTGCCAGCAGTTTATATGGACAGGGTCCACAAGAGACCCAGTACTTC.

The CDR3 here is CASSQAPRGHTEAFF. The CDR3 DNA follows: TGCGCCAGCAGCCAAGCCCCGAGGGGGCACACTGAAGCTTTCTTT. This chain uses TRBV4-3 with TRBJ1-1; 7 bases fit TRBD1. With V trimmed by 1 base and J by 3 bases, 5 bases remained unmatched. CDR1 is LGHNA and CDR2 is YSLEER in the germline V gene. This CDR3 is 15 amino acids long.

The J gene is TRBJ2-1, the V gene TRBV7-2; D possibly corresponds to TRBD2 (6 bases). V was clipped by 2 bases and J by 4 bases, with 15 bases between them. CDR3 length: 16 residues. In germline, CDR1 is SGHTA, CDR2 FQGNSA. In DNA, the CDR3 is TGTGCCAGCAGCTTACCCACGGGAGTAGGTTACAATGAGCAGTTCTTC. This sequence encodes CASSLPTGVGYNEQFF. Based on the CDR3 plus reference TRBV7-2 and TRBJ2-1, the full variable domain is GAGVSQSPSNKVTEKGKDVELRCDPISGHTALYWYRQSLGQGLEFLIYFQGNSAPDKSGLPSDRFSAERTGGSVSTLTIQRTQQEDSAVYLCASSLPTGVGYNEQFFGPGTRLTVL.